What follows describes a single T cell receptor beta chain. Its antigen remains unidentified. The data derive from a study of cytomegalovirus exposure and HLA in healthy donors. This PCR relied on a set of 60 Vbeta primers and 13 Jbeta primers. TCRdb's copy holds only in-frame clones and misses some; the assay was immunoSEQ multiplex PCR. The table shows roughly 200,000 clones, with around 78% occurring only once. Broader study findings: Upon later analysis, HLA-associated TCR beta chains proved more clonally expanded than other, equally common chains. Rare TCR sequences dominated, though some public TCRs recurred in many donors.

V dropped 2 bases and J dropped 0 bases, with 9 bases sitting between them. This CDR3 contains 14 residues. Germline V gene lookup returns CDR1 SGHRS and CDR2 YFSETQ. The sequencing input was PBMCs. The receptor comes from a man in his thirties or forties in good health and CMV-seronegative. The rearrangement links TRBV5-1 to TRBJ2-7; the D gene is possibly TRBD1 (5 bases). CDR3 coding DNA: TGCGCCAGCAGCTTACAGGCAAGCTCCTACGAGCAGTACTTC. Its protein product is CASSLQASSYEQYF.